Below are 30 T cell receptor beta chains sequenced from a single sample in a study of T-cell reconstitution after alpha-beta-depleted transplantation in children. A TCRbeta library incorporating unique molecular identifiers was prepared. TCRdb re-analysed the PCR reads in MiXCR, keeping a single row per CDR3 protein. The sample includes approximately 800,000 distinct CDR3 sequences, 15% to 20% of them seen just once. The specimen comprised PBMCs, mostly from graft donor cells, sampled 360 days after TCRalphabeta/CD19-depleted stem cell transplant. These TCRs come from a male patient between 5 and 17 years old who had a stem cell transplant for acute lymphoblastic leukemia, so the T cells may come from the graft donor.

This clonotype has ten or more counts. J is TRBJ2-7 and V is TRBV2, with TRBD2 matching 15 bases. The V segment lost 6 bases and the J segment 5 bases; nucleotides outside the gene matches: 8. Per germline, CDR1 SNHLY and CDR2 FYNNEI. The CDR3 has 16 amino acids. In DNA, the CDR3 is TGTGCCAGCAGGGGACTAGCGGGGGGACAGTACAACGAGCAGTACTTC. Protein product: CASRGLAGGQYNEQYF.

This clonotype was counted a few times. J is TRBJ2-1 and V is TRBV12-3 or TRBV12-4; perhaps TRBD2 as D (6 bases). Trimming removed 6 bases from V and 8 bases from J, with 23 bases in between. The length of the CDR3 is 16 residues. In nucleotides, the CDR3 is TGTGCCAGCAGCCTCAAAAGCAGGAGGGCCCTCGATGAGCAGTTCTTC. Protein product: CASSLKSRRALDEQFF.

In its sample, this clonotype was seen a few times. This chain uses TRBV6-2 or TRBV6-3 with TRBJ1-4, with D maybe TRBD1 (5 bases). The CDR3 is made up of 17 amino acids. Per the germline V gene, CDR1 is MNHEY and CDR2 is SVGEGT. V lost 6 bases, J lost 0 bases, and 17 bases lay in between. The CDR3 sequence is CASRVGRILATNEKLFF. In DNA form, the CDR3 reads TGTGCCAGCAGAGTGGGGCGGATCCTTGCAACTAATGAAAAACTGTTTTTT.

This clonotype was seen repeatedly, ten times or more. CDR3: CSAPGLAVYNEQFF. Here the CDR3 DNA reads TGCAGTGCCCCGGGACTAGCGGTATACAATGAGCAGTTCTTC. The chain recombines TRBV20-1 with TRBJ2-1; 11 bases agree with TRBD2. CDR1 and CDR2 from the germline V gene are DFQATT and SNEGSKA (reference sequence). This CDR3 is 14 amino acids long. The J segment lost 4 bases and the V segment lost 6 bases, leaving 5 bases of the junction unmatched.

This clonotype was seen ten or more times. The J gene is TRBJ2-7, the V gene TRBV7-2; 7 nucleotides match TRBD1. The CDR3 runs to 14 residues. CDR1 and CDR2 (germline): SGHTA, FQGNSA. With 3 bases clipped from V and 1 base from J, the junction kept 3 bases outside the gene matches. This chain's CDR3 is CASSFPTGSYEQYF. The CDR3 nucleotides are TGTGCCAGCAGCTTCCCGACAGGGTCCTACGAGCAGTACTTC.

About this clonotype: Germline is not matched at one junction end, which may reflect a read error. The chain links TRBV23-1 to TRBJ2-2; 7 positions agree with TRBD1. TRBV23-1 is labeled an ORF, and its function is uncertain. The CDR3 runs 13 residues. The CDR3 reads CVSVGQGAGELFF. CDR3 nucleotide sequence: TGCGTCAGCGTTGGGCAGGGGGCCGGGGAGCTGTTTTTT.

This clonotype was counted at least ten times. CDR3 protein: CSASRGVRFTVDYEQYF. CDR3 sequence (DNA): TGCAGCGCGTCACGGGGAGTTCGGTTCACTGTCGACTACGAGCAGTACTTC. The rearrangement links TRBV29-1 to TRBJ2-7, with D maybe TRBD2 (5 bases). The CDR3 is made up of 17 amino acids. Germline V gene sequence: CDR1 SQVTM, CDR2 ANQGSEA. The ends were cut back, 7 bases at V and 3 bases at J, with 28 bases in the middle.

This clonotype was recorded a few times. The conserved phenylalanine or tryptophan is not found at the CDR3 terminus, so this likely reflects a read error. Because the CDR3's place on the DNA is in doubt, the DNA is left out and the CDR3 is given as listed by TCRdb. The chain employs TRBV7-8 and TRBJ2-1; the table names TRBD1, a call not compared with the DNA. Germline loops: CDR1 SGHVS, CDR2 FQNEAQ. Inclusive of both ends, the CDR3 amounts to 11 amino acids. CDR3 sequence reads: CASSNQGQGAS.

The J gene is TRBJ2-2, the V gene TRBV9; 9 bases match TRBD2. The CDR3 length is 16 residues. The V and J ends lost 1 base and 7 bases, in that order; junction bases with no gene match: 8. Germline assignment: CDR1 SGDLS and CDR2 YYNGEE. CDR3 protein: CASSVSLAGEGGELFF. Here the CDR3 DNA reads TGTGCCAGCAGCGTATCCTTAGCGGGAGAAGGCGGGGAGCTGTTTTTT.

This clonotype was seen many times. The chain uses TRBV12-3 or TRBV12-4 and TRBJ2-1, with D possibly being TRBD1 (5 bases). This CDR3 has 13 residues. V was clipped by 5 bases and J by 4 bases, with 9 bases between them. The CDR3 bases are TGTGCCAGCAGTAAGGACACTTACAATGAGCAGTTCTTC. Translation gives CASSKDTYNEQFF.

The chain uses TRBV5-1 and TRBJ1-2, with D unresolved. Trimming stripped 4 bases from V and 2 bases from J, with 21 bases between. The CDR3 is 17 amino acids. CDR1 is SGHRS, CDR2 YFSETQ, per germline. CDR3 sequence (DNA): TGCGCCAGCAGCCCAAACCCACCTTTCAGCTTCAACTATGGCTACACCTTC. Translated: CASSPNPPFSFNYGYTF.

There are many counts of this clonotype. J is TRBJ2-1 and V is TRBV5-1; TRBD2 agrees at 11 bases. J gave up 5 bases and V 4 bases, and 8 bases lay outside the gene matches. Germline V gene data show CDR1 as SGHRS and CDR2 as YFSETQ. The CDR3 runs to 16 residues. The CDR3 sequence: CASSPRPSGGNNEQFF. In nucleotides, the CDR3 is TGCGCCAGCAGCCCAAGACCTAGCGGGGGGAACAATGAGCAGTTCTTC. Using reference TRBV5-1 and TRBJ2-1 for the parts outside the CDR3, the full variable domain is KAGVTQTPRYLIKTRGQQVTLSCSPISGHRSVSWYQQTPGQGLQFLFEYFSETQRNKGNFPGRFSGRQFSNSRSEMNVSTLELGDSALYLCASSPRPSGGNNEQFFGPGTRLTVL.

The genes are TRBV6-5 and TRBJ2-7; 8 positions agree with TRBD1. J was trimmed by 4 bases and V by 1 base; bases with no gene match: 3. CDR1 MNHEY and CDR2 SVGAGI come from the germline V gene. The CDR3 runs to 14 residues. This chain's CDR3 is CASSYFQGAYEQYF. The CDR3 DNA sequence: TGTGCCAGCAGTTACTTCCAGGGGGCGTACGAGCAGTACTTC.

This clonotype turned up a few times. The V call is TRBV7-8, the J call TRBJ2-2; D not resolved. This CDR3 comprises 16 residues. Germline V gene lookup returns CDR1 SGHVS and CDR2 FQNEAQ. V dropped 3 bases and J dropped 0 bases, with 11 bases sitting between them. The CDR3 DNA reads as TGTGCCAGCAGCTTCCGGTGGGCGACGAACACCGGGGAGCTGTTTTTT. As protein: CASSFRWATNTGELFF.

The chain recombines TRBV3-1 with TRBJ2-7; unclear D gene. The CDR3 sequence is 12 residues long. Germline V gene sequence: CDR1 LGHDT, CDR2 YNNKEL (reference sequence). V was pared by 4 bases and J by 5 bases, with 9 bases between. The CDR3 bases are TGTGCCAGCAGCCTCCTTGCCAACGAGCAGTACTTC. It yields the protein CASSLLANEQYF.

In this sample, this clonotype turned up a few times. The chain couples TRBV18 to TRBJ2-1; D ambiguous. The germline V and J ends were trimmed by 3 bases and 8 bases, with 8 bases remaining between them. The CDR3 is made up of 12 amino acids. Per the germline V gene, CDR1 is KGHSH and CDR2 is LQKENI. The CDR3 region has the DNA TGTGCCAGCTCACCGGATCTGTATGAGCAGTTCTTC. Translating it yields CASSPDLYEQFF.

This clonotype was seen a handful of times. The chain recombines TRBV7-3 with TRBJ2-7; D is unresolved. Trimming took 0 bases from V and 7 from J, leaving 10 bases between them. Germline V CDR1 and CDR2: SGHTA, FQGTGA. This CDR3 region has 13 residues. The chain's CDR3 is CASSLTARQEQYF. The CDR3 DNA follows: TGTGCCAGCAGCTTAACGGCTCGGCAGGAGCAGTACTTC.

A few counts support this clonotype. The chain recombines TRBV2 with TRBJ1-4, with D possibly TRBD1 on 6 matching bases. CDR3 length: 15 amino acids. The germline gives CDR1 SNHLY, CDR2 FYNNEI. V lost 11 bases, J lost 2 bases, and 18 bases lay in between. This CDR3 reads CAAWGPGRTNEKLFF. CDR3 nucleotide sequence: TGTGCCGCCTGGGGGCCCGGTAGGACTAATGAAAAACTGTTTTTT.

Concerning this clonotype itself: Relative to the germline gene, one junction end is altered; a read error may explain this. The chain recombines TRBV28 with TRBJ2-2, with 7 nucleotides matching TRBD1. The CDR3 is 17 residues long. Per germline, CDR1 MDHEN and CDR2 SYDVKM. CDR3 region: CASSPNFGTANTGELFF. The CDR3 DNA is TGTGCTAGCAGCCCTAACTTCGGGACAGCGAACACCGGGGAGCTGTTTTTT.

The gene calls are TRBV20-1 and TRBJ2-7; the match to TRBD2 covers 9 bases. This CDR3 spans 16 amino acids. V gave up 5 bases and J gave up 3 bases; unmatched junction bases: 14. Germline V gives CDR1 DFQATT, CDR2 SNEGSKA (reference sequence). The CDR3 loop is CSAPRGPSGAYYEQYF. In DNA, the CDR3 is TGCAGTGCTCCCCGGGGGCCTAGCGGGGCATACTACGAGCAGTACTTC.

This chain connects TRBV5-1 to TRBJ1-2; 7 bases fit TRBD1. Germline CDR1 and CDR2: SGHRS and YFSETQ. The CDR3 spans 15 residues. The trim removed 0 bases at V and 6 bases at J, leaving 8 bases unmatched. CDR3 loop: CASSLVARGGDGYTF. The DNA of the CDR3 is TGCGCCAGCAGCTTGGTGGCCAGGGGGGGCGATGGCTACACCTTC. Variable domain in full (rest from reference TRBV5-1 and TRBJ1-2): KAGVTQTPRYLIKTRGQQVTLSCSPISGHRSVSWYQQTPGQGLQFLFEYFSETQRNKGNFPGRFSGRQFSNSRSEMNVSTLELGDSALYLCASSLVARGGDGYTFGSGTRLTVV.

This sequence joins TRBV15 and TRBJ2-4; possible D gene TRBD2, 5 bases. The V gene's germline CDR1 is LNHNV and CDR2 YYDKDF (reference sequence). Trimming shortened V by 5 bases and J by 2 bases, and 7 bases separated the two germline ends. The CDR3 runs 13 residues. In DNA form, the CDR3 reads TGTGCCACCAGCGAGGGAACCAAAAACATTCAGTACTTC. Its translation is CATSEGTKNIQYF.

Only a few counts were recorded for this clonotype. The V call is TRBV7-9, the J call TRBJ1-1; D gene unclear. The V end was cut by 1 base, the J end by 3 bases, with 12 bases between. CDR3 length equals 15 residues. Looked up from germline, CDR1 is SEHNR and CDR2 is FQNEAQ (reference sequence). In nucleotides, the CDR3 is TGTGCCAGCAGCTTAGTTGGGGTAAGCCACACTGAAGCTTTCTTT. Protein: CASSLVGVSHTEAFF.

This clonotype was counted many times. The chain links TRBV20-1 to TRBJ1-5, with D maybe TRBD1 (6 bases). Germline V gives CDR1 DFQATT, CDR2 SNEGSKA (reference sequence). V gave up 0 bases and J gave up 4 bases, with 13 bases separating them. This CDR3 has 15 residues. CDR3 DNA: TGCAGTGCTAGAGATCAGGGGCTCGGGAATCAGCCCCAGCATTTT. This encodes CSARDQGLGNQPQHF.

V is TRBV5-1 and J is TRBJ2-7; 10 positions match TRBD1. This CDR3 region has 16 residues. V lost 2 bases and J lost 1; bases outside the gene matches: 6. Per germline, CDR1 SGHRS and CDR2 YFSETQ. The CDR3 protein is CASSFPGTGVSYEQYF. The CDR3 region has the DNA TGCGCCAGCAGCTTTCCCGGGACAGGGGTTTCCTACGAGCAGTACTTC.

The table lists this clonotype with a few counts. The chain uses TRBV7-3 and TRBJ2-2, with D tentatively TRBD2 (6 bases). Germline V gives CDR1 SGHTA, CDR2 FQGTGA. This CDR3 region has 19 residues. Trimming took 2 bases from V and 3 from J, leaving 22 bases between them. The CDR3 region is CASSLSLRVGKRDTGELFF. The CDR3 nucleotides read TGTGCCAGCAGCTTATCCCTTAGAGTGGGGAAGCGGGACACCGGGGAGCTGTTTTTT.

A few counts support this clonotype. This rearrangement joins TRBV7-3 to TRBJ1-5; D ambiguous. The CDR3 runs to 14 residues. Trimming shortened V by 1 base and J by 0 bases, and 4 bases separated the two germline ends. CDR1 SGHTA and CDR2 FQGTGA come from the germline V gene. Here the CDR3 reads CASSLRPSNQPQHF. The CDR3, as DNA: TGTGCCAGCAGCTTAAGGCCTAGCAATCAGCCCCAGCATTTT. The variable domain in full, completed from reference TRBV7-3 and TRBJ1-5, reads GAGVSQTPSNKVTEKGKYVELRCDPISGHTALYWYRQSLGQGPEFLIYFQGTGAADDSGLPNDRFFAVRPEGSVSTLKIQRTERGDSAVYLCASSLRPSNQPQHFGDGTRLSIL.

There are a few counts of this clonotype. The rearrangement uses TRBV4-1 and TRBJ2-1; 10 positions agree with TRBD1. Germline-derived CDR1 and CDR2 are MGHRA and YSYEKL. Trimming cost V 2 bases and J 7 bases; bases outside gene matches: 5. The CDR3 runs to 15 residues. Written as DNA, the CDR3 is TGCGCCAGCAGCCAAATGGACAGGGGGACGAATGAGCAGTTCTTC. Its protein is CASSQMDRGTNEQFF.

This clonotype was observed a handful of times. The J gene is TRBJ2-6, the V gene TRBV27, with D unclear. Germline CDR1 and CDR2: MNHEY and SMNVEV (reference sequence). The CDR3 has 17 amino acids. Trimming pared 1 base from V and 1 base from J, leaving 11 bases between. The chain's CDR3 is CASSLFRSQSGANVLTF. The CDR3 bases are TGTGCCAGCAGTTTATTTCGCAGCCAATCTGGGGCCAACGTCCTGACTTTC.

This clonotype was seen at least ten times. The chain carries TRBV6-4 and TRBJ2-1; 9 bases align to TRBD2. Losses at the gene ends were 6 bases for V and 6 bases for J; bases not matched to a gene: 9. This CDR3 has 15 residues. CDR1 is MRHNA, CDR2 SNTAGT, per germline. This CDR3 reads CASSRTSVLLNEQFF. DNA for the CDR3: TGTGCCAGCAGCAGGACTAGCGTTTTACTCAATGAGCAGTTCTTC.